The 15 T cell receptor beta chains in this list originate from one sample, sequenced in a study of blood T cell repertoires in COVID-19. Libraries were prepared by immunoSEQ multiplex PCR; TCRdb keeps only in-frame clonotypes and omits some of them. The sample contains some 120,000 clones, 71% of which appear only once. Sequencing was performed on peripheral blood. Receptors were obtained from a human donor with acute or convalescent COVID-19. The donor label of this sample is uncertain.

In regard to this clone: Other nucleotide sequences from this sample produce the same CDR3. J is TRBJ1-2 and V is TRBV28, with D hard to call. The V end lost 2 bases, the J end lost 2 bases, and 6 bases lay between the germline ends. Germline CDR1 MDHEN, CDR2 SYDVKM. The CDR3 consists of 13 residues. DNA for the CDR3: TGTGCCAGCAGTTTAGGCGGGAACTATGGCTACACCTTC. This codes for CASSLGGNYGYTF.

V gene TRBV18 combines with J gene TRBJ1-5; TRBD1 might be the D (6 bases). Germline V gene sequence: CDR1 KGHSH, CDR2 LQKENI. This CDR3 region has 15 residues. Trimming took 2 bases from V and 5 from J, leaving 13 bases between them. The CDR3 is CASSPSTGNHQPQHF. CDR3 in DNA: TGTGCCAGCTCACCATCCACAGGGAACCATCAGCCCCAGCATTTT.

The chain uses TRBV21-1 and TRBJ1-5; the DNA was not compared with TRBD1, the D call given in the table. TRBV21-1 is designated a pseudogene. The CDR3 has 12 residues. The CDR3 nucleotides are TGTGCCAGCAGCATACAGGGGCAGCCCCAGCATTTT. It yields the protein CASSIQGQPQHF.

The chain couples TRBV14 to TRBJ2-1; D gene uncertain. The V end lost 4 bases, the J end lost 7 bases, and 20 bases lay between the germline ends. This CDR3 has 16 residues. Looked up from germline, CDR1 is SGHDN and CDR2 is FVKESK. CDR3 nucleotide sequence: TGTGCCAGCAGCCGAGATGAATTTGGAGTCGGGAATGAGCAGTTCTTC. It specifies CASSRDEFGVGNEQFF.

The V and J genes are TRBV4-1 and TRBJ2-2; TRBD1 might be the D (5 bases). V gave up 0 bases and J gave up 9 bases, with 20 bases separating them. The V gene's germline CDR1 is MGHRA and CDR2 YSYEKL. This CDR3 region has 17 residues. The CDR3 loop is CASSQESTARQTRELFF. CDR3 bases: TGCGCCAGCAGCCAAGAATCCACAGCCCGACAGACTCGGGAGCTGTTTTTT.

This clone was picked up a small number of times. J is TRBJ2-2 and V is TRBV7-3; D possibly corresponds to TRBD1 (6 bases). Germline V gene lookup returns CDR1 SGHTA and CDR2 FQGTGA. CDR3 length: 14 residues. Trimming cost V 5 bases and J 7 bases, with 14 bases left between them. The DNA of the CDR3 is TGTGCCAGCAGCGCTCACAGGGCGAACGGGGAGCTGTTTTTT. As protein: CASSAHRANGELFF.

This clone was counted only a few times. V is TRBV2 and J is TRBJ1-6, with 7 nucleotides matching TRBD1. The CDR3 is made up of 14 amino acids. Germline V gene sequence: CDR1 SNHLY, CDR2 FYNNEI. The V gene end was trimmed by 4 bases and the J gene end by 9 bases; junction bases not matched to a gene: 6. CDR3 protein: CASSGTGGGSPLHF. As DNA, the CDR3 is TGTGCCAGCAGTGGGACAGGCGGTGGTTCACCCCTCCACTTT.

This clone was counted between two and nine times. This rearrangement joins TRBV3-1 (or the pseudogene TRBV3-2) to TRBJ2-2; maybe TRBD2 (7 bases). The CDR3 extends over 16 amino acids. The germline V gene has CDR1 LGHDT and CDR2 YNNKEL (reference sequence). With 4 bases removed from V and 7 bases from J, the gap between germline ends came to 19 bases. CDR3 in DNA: TGTGCCAGCAGCCTCCGAGACGGGGGGCGGGGCGGGGAGCTGTTTTTT. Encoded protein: CASSLRDGGRGGELFF.

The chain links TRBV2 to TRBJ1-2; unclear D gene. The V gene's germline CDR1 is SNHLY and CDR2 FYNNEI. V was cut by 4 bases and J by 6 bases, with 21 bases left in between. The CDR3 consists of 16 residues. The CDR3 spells CASSVTLFISVDGYTF. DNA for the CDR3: TGTGCCAGCAGTGTTACACTATTCATTTCGGTCGATGGCTACACCTTC.

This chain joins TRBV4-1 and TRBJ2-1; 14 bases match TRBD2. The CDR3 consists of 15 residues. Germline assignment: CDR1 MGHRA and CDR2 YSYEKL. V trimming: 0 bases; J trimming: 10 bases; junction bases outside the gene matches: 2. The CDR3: CASSQERLAGGEQFF. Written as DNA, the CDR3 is TGCGCCAGCAGCCAAGAGCGACTAGCGGGGGGGGAGCAGTTCTTC.

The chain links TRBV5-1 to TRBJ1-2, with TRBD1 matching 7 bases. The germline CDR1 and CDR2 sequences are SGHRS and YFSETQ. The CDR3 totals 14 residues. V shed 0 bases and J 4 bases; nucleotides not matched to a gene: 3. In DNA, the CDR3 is TGCGCCAGCAGCTTGGGGACAGGACTCTATGGCTACACCTTC. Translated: CASSLGTGLYGYTF.

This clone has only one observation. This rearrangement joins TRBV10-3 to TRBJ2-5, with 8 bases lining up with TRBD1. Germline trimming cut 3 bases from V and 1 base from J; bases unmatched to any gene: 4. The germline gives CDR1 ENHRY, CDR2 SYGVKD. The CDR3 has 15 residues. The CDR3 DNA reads TGTGCCATCAGTGACCCCGGACAGGGCCAAGAGACCCAGTACTTC. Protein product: CAISDPGQGQETQYF.

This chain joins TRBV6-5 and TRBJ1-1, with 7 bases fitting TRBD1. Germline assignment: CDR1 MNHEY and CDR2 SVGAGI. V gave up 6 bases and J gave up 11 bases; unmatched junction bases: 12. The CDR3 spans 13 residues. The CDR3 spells CASRDGQGDPAFF. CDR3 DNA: TGTGCCAGCAGGGATGGGCAGGGGGACCCGGCTTTCTTT.

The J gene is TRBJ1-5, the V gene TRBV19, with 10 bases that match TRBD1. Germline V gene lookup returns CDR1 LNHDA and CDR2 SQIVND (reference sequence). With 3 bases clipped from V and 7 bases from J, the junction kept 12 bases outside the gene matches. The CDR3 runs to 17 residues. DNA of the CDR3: TGTGCCAGTAGTATCGGAGGAGGGACAGGGGAGGGCCAGCCCCAGCATTTT. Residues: CASSIGGGTGEGQPQHF.

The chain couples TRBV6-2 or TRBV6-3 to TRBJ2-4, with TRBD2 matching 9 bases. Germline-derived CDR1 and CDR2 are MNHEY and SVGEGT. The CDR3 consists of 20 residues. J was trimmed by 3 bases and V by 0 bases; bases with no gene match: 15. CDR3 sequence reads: CASSYSAGLAGSGGKNIQYF. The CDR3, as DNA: TGTGCCAGCAGTTACTCGGCGGGCCTAGCGGGGTCCGGGGGCAAAAACATTCAGTACTTC.